This is a list of T cell receptor beta chains from one sample in a study of identical twins. TCRdb ran MiXCR on the 5' RACE reads and lists one entry per CDR3 protein. Counted here are some 250,000 distinct CDR3 sequences, more than 9.5% occurring once; the ten biggest clones make up roughly 4.2%. The same data also contributed to another study, on yellow fever vaccine responses in identical twins.

Sample: memory (CD45RO+) T cells sorted from blood. The source is a young woman in good health. CDR3s include the opening cysteine and the closing phenylalanine or tryptophan. Each record gives: CDR3 DNA, CDR3 protein, D gene, V gene, J gene, CDR3 length, clone size. D genes are given only for firm matches. Not every row has a clone size; where given, it reads once, few, many or a size class.

CDR3 DNA: TGCGCCAGCAGTGCCCCTTTGGGCGAGCAGTACTTC; CDR3 protein: CASSAPLGEQYF; D gene: -; V gene: TRBV4-1; J gene: TRBJ2-7; CDR3 length: 12; clone size: few
CDR3 DNA: TGTGCCAGCAGCCGAGGGACAGGGAACACCGGGGAGCTGTTTTTT; CDR3 protein: CASSRGTGNTGELFF; D gene: TRBD1; V gene: TRBV3-1; J gene: TRBJ2-2; CDR3 length: 15; clone size: -
CDR3 DNA: TGTGCCAGCAGAGTCCGTAGCGGGACGGGGCAGGGAAGTGAGCAGTACTTC; CDR3 protein: CASRVRSGTGQGSEQYF; D gene: TRBD2; V gene: TRBV12-3/TRBV12-4; J gene: TRBJ2-7; CDR3 length: 17; clone size: -
CDR3 DNA: TGTGCCAGCAGCTTAGGAACGGGAGCCGGAGATACGCAGTATTTT; CDR3 protein: CASSLGTGAGDTQYF; D gene: -; V gene: TRBV11-2; J gene: TRBJ2-3; CDR3 length: 15; clone size: -
CDR3 DNA: TGTGCCAGCAGCTTAACAACCCAGGGCGGAGGCGGGGAGCTGTTTTTT; CDR3 protein: CASSLTTQGGGGELFF; D gene: -; V gene: TRBV7-3; J gene: TRBJ2-2; CDR3 length: 16; clone size: few
CDR3 DNA: TGCAGCGTTAACAGCGGGGATACGCAGTATTTT; CDR3 protein: CSVNSGDTQYF; D gene: -; V gene: TRBV29-1; J gene: TRBJ2-3; CDR3 length: 11; clone size: -
CDR3 DNA: TGTGCCAGCAGCCAAGAAATCCGGGGCAATGAGCAGTTCTTC; CDR3 protein: CASSQEIRGNEQFF; D gene: -; V gene: TRBV4-2; J gene: TRBJ2-1; CDR3 length: 14; clone size: few
CDR3 DNA: TGTGCCTGGAGTGTACCAGTGGAGGACTACAATGAGCAGTTCTTC; CDR3 protein: CAWSVPVEDYNEQFF; D gene: -; V gene: TRBV30; J gene: TRBJ2-1; CDR3 length: 15; clone size: few
CDR3 DNA: TGTGCCAGTTGGATTGGCGTTGGCGGGGAGCTGTTTTTT; CDR3 protein: CASWIGVGGELFF; D gene: -; V gene: TRBV12-3/TRBV12-4; J gene: TRBJ2-2; CDR3 length: 13; clone size: many
CDR3 DNA: TGTGCCAGCACCGAATTAGCGGGGAACACCGGGGAGCTGTTTTTT; CDR3 protein: CASTELAGNTGELFF; D gene: TRBD2; V gene: TRBV6-1; J gene: TRBJ2-2; CDR3 length: 15; clone size: -
CDR3 DNA: TGTGCCAGCAGCCCCGTGGGAGCCCAGTACTTC; CDR3 protein: CASSPVGAQYF; D gene: -; V gene: TRBV7-9; J gene: TRBJ2-5; CDR3 length: 11; clone size: -
CDR3 DNA: TGTGCCAGCAGCCAGGAGATAGCCAAAAACATTCAGTACTTC; CDR3 protein: CASSQEIAKNIQYF; D gene: -; V gene: TRBV7-9; J gene: TRBJ2-4; CDR3 length: 14; clone size: few
CDR3 DNA: TGCGCCAGCAGCCAAGATAGGGGGTTTGGAGAGACCCAGTACTTC; CDR3 protein: CASSQDRGFGETQYF; D gene: -; V gene: TRBV4-3; J gene: TRBJ2-5; CDR3 length: 15; clone size: -
CDR3 DNA: TGTGCCACCAGCAGAGTACAAAACTACGAGCAGTACTTC; CDR3 protein: CATSRVQNYEQYF; D gene: -; V gene: TRBV15; J gene: TRBJ2-7; CDR3 length: 13; clone size: few
CDR3 DNA: TGTGCCAGCTCTTCAGGGACTAGCGGGGACTTCTTC; CDR3 protein: CASSSGTSGDFF; D gene: TRBD2; V gene: TRBV6-1; J gene: TRBJ2-1; CDR3 length: 12; clone size: few
CDR3 DNA: TGCGCCAGCAGCCCTGGACTAGCGGGGGCTGTAGAGACCCAGTACTTC; CDR3 protein: CASSPGLAGAVETQYF; D gene: TRBD2; V gene: TRBV10-1; J gene: TRBJ2-5; CDR3 length: 16; clone size: -
CDR3 DNA: TGTGCCAGCAGCTTAATGATTAGCACGGAGACCCAGTACTTC; CDR3 protein: CASSLMISTETQYF; D gene: -; V gene: TRBV7-2; J gene: TRBJ2-5; CDR3 length: 14; clone size: -
CDR3 DNA: TGTGCCAGCAGCCTCCACGGGGGGCCTAGCACAGATACGCAGTATTTT; CDR3 protein: CASSLHGGPSTDTQYF; D gene: -; V gene: TRBV7-9; J gene: TRBJ2-3; CDR3 length: 16; clone size: -
CDR3 DNA: TGTGCCAGCAGCTTAGGGCCTATGAACACCGGGGAGCTGTTTTTT; CDR3 protein: CASSLGPMNTGELFF; D gene: -; V gene: TRBV7-2; J gene: TRBJ2-2; CDR3 length: 15; clone size: many
CDR3 DNA: TGTGCCAGCAGTTTCGACAGGCGCCTAGGCTACACCTTC; CDR3 protein: CASSFDRRLGYTF; D gene: -; V gene: TRBV28; J gene: TRBJ1-2; CDR3 length: 13; clone size: few
CDR3 DNA: TGCGCCAGCAGCCTTTATTACAATGAGCAGTTCTTC; CDR3 protein: CASSLYYNEQFF; D gene: -; V gene: TRBV4-3; J gene: TRBJ2-1; CDR3 length: 12; clone size: -
CDR3 DNA: TGTGCCAGCAGCTTAAGGGCTAGCGGGGGCACAGATACGCAGTATTTT; CDR3 protein: CASSLRASGGTDTQYF; D gene: TRBD2; V gene: TRBV7-9; J gene: TRBJ2-3; CDR3 length: 16; clone size: -
CDR3 DNA: TGTGCCAGCAGTTACCCTAGCACAGATACGCAGTATTTT; CDR3 protein: CASSYPSTDTQYF; D gene: -; V gene: TRBV6-6; J gene: TRBJ2-3; CDR3 length: 13; clone size: few
CDR3 DNA: TGTGCCAGCAGACAAACTAGCGGGAGCACAGATACGCAGTATTTT; CDR3 protein: CASRQTSGSTDTQYF; D gene: TRBD2; V gene: TRBV7-8; J gene: TRBJ2-3; CDR3 length: 15; clone size: few
CDR3 DNA: TGTGCCCTGGAACCAGATACGCAGTATTTT; CDR3 protein: CALEPDTQYF; D gene: -; V gene: TRBV7-7; J gene: TRBJ2-3; CDR3 length: 10; clone size: many
CDR3 DNA: TGCGCCAGCAGCGCGGTGACAGGGAATAATGAAAAACTGTTTTTT; CDR3 protein: CASSAVTGNNEKLFF; D gene: TRBD1; V gene: TRBV5-1; J gene: TRBJ1-4; CDR3 length: 15; clone size: few
CDR3 DNA: TGTGCCAGCTCACCTGGAGCCCGCCGAGAGACCCAGTACTTC; CDR3 protein: CASSPGARRETQYF; D gene: -; V gene: TRBV18; J gene: TRBJ2-5; CDR3 length: 14; clone size: -
CDR3 DNA: TGCAGTGCTAGAGATCCTGTGGGGCAGGGGGCGAGGGACACTGAAGCTTTCTTT; CDR3 protein: CSARDPVGQGARDTEAFF; D gene: TRBD1; V gene: TRBV20-1; J gene: TRBJ1-1; CDR3 length: 18; clone size: few
CDR3 DNA: TGTGCCAGCAGTCGACTAGCACGGAACACCGGGGAGCTGTTTTTT; CDR3 protein: CASSRLARNTGELFF; D gene: TRBD2; V gene: TRBV12-3/TRBV12-4; J gene: TRBJ2-2; CDR3 length: 15; clone size: few
CDR3 DNA: TGTGCCAGCAGCCAAGATCGTGCGGGAACACGCCATAGGTACCAAGAGACCCAGTACTTC; CDR3 protein: CASSQDRAGTRHRYQETQYF; D gene: -; V gene: TRBV14; J gene: TRBJ2-5; CDR3 length: 20; clone size: -
CDR3 DNA: TGCAGTGCTAGACTAGCGGGGGCTGCGCAGTTCTTC; CDR3 protein: CSARLAGAAQFF; D gene: TRBD2; V gene: TRBV20-1; J gene: TRBJ2-1; CDR3 length: 12; clone size: -
CDR3 DNA: TGCAGTGCTTCGAGCGGGGGGGACGGAGAGACCCAGTACTTC; CDR3 protein: CSASSGGDGETQYF; D gene: TRBD2; V gene: TRBV20-1; J gene: TRBJ2-5; CDR3 length: 14; clone size: few
CDR3 DNA: TGTGCCAGCAGCCACTGGGCAGACGAGCAGTTCTTC; CDR3 protein: CASSHWADEQFF; D gene: -; V gene: TRBV3-1; J gene: TRBJ2-1; CDR3 length: 12; clone size: -
CDR3 DNA: TGTGCCAGCAGAAGGGACAGGGGCGAAAAACTGTTTTTT; CDR3 protein: CASRRDRGEKLFF; D gene: TRBD1; V gene: TRBV12-3/TRBV12-4; J gene: TRBJ1-4; CDR3 length: 13; clone size: many
CDR3 DNA: TGCAGCGGCCAAGTGGGAAACACCATATATTTT; CDR3 protein: CSGQVGNTIYF; D gene: -; V gene: TRBV29-1; J gene: TRBJ1-3; CDR3 length: 11; clone size: few
CDR3 DNA: TGTGCCAGCTCCTCAACTCCGGGACAGGGTTTATACAATGAGCAGTTCTTC; CDR3 protein: CASSSTPGQGLYNEQFF; D gene: TRBD1; V gene: TRBV18; J gene: TRBJ2-1; CDR3 length: 17; clone size: -
CDR3 DNA: TGCGCCAGCAGCCCGGGACAGCCACTACAGACCCAGTACTTC; CDR3 protein: CASSPGQPLQTQYF; D gene: TRBD1; V gene: TRBV5-1; J gene: TRBJ2-5; CDR3 length: 14; clone size: -
CDR3 DNA: TGTGCCAGCAGCGGAGTCGGGACAGTAGTCTCACCCCTCCACTTT; CDR3 protein: CASSGVGTVVSPLHF; D gene: TRBD1; V gene: TRBV5-5; J gene: TRBJ1-6; CDR3 length: 15; clone size: few
CDR3 DNA: TGCGCCAGCAGCTTGGCAGAGGGGGGTTCGGGTGAGCAGTTCTTC; CDR3 protein: CASSLAEGGSGEQFF; D gene: -; V gene: TRBV5-1; J gene: TRBJ2-1; CDR3 length: 15; clone size: few
CDR3 DNA: TGTGCTAGCAGTCCAGGGGCTAGCGGGAGTTACAATGAGCAGTTCTTC; CDR3 protein: CASSPGASGSYNEQFF; D gene: TRBD2; V gene: TRBV7-7; J gene: TRBJ2-1; CDR3 length: 16; clone size: few
CDR3 DNA: TGCAGCGTTGTGGTTCTTTCGAACCGGGCCAAAAAACGCTACGAGCAGTACTTC; CDR3 protein: CSVVVLSNRAKKRYEQYF; D gene: -; V gene: TRBV29-1; J gene: TRBJ2-7; CDR3 length: 18; clone size: many
CDR3 DNA: TGCGCCAGCAGCTTCAAGGCCCCGAACACCGGGGAGCTGTTTTTT; CDR3 protein: CASSFKAPNTGELFF; D gene: -; V gene: TRBV5-1; J gene: TRBJ2-2; CDR3 length: 15; clone size: few
CDR3 DNA: TGCAGTGCCGGACCTAATGAGCAGTTCTTC; CDR3 protein: CSAGPNEQFF; D gene: -; V gene: TRBV20-1; J gene: TRBJ2-1; CDR3 length: 10; clone size: -
CDR3 DNA: TGCGCCAGCAGCTTGGGAGGCCCCGCTGAAGCTTTCTTT; CDR3 protein: CASSLGGPAEAFF; D gene: -; V gene: TRBV5-1; J gene: TRBJ1-1; CDR3 length: 13; clone size: few
CDR3 DNA: TGTGCCAGCAGCTCCTCCTCCGGGGGCAGTGGCTACACCTTC; CDR3 protein: CASSSSSGGSGYTF; D gene: -; V gene: TRBV11-2; J gene: TRBJ1-2; CDR3 length: 14; clone size: many
CDR3 DNA: TGTGCCAGCAGCTTTAGCGGGAAGGAGACCCAGTACTTC; CDR3 protein: CASSFSGKETQYF; D gene: TRBD2; V gene: TRBV7-8; J gene: TRBJ2-5; CDR3 length: 13; clone size: few
CDR3 DNA: TGCAGTGCTAGAGATGCTGCGGGGCAGGGGGATTCCTACGAGCAGTACTTC; CDR3 protein: CSARDAAGQGDSYEQYF; D gene: -; V gene: TRBV20-1; J gene: TRBJ2-7; CDR3 length: 17; clone size: -
CDR3 DNA: TGTGCCAGCAGCAAAAGAATCGGGACTAGCGGGAGCTATGAGCAGTTCTTC; CDR3 protein: CASSKRIGTSGSYEQFF; D gene: TRBD2; V gene: TRBV3-1; J gene: TRBJ2-1; CDR3 length: 17; clone size: few
CDR3 DNA: TGTGCCAGCAGAGACAGGGGACAGGATGAAAAACTGTTTTTT; CDR3 protein: CASRDRGQDEKLFF; D gene: TRBD1; V gene: TRBV12-3/TRBV12-4; J gene: TRBJ1-4; CDR3 length: 14; clone size: few
CDR3 DNA: TGTGCCAGCAGTGACGTCGCCACCGGGGAGCTGTTTTTT; CDR3 protein: CASSDVATGELFF; D gene: -; V gene: TRBV6-4; J gene: TRBJ2-2; CDR3 length: 13; clone size: -
CDR3 DNA: TGTGCCAGCAGCTGGGGGACTAGCGGGATCGCTGGCGAGCAGTACTTC; CDR3 protein: CASSWGTSGIAGEQYF; D gene: TRBD2; V gene: TRBV11-1; J gene: TRBJ2-7; CDR3 length: 16; clone size: few
CDR3 DNA: TGTGCCAGCAGCCAAGGTAGAAGGGGGCTTGGTGAGCAGTTCTTC; CDR3 protein: CASSQGRRGLGEQFF; D gene: TRBD1; V gene: TRBV3-1; J gene: TRBJ2-1; CDR3 length: 15; clone size: few
CDR3 DNA: TGTGCCAGCTCACGGTTAATGAGGACCGGCACAGATACGCAGTATTTT; CDR3 protein: CASSRLMRTGTDTQYF; D gene: -; V gene: TRBV18; J gene: TRBJ2-3; CDR3 length: 16; clone size: few
CDR3 DNA: TGTGCCAGCAGCGAGGAACTGGGGTTAAGAGTCACAGATACGCAGTATTTT; CDR3 protein: CASSEELGLRVTDTQYF; D gene: -; V gene: TRBV5-6; J gene: TRBJ2-3; CDR3 length: 17; clone size: few
CDR3 DNA: TGCAGCGTTGACAGGGGAAACACTGAAGCTTTCTTT; CDR3 protein: CSVDRGNTEAFF; D gene: -; V gene: TRBV29-1; J gene: TRBJ1-1; CDR3 length: 12; clone size: many